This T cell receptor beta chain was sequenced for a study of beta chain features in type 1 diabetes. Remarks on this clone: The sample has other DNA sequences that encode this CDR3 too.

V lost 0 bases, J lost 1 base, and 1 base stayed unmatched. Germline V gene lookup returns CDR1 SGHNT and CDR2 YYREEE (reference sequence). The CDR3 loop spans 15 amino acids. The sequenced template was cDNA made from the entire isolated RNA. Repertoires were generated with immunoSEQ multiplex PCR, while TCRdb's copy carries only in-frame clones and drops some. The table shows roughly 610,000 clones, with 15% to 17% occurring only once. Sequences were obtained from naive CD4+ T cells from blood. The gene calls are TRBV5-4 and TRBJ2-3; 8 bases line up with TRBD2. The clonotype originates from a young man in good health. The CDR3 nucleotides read TGTGCCAGCAGCTTGGCCGGGGGGGGCACAGATACGCAGTATTTT. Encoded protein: CASSLAGGGTDTQYF.